This TCR beta chain appears in the sequencing data of a study of fetal regulatory T cell absence and autoimmunity. Generated by immunoSEQ multiplex PCR, the TCRdb table keeps only in-frame clones and is missing some. The sample records more than 85,000 clones, about three quarters being singletons. Germline CDR1 GTSNPN, CDR2 SVGIG (reference sequence). V trimming: 5 bases; J trimming: 4 bases; junction bases outside the gene matches: 5. The CDR3 runs 14 residues. As for this clone: The antigen remains unidentified.

Study-level points and caveats: In IPEX, the enrichment was taken to support antigen-driven autoimmunity before birth.

V gene TRBV30 combines with J gene TRBJ2-5, with 12 bases that match TRBD2. Sequences were obtained from pancreas tissue. This sequence originates from a male donor with IPEX syndrome. CDR3 nucleotide sequence: TGTGCCTGGTCTAGCGGGAGGGCCGTAGAGACCCAGTACTTC. It yields the protein CAWSSGRAVETQYF. Based on the CDR3 plus reference TRBV30 and TRBJ2-5, the full variable domain is SQTIHQWPATLVQPVGSPLSLECTVEGTSNPNLYWYRQAAGRGLQLLFYSVGIGQISSEVPQNLSASRPQDRQFILSSKKLLLSDSGFYLCAWSSGRAVETQYFGPGTRLLVL.